This TCR beta chain derives from a study of cytomegalovirus exposure and HLA in healthy donors. Broader study findings: HLA alleles were associated with some 16,000 TCR beta sequences in a later analysis at 0.05 false discovery rate.

Researchers ran the PCR with 60 Vbeta and 13 Jbeta primers. Assay used: immunoSEQ multiplex PCR; TCRdb lists only in-frame clones, some missing. The sample holds about 150,000 clones, nearly 80% seen once. The V end lost 9 bases, the J end lost 5 bases, and 10 bases lay between the germline ends. CDR1 and CDR2 (germline): LNHDA, SQIVND (reference sequence). The CDR3 sequence is 11 residues long. Comments on this clone: Antigen unknown.

Material: PBMCs. This sequence originates from a man aged 25 to 45 in good health and CMV-seropositive. The chain is built from TRBV19 and TRBJ2-5, with D possibly being TRBD1 (6 bases). The CDR3 bases are TGTGCCAGCAGGACAGCGGAGACCCAGTACTTC. The encoded protein is CASRTAETQYF.